This TCR beta chain was recorded in a study of blood T cells in healthy people across ages (dated by TCRdb to the mid-2010s). Some background on the complete study: In model experiments, roughly one uniquely barcoded TCR beta cDNA molecule per two T cells was captured by template switching. Age-related changes in TCR beta repertoire diversity were measured in the study by deep sequencing normalized with unique cDNA molecular identifiers. The donors were divided into four age groups: young (average around 15 years), middle-aged (about 39), aged (about 61) and long-lived (roughly 86). The study analyzed two additional independent replicas of 1 million unique cDNA reads from the same blood draw for two donors, one aged 18 to 30 and one aged 80 or older. Study-wide conclusions, independent of this receptor: Estimates of total diversity based on one million sequenced T cells were regarded as lower bounds and as underestimates. Because donor CMV infection status was unknown, age-related changes in expanded clonotypes were potentially confounded. The long-lived group showed more naive CD4+ T cells, fewer expanded clones and increased TCR diversity than the aged group, suggesting age selection. Observed TCR beta diversity per million T cells fell roughly linearly with age, and a significant reduction was already apparent by age about 38. Bulk unsorted PBMC profiling prevented conclusive comparison of naive and antigen-experienced compartments. The percentage of naive T cells measured by flow cytometry correlated strongly with observed TCR beta diversity.

The approximately 41 donors, aged about 6 to 90 years, were systemically healthy Caucasian individuals from Russia. Each donor gave 8 to 10 milliliters of peripheral blood, drawn into EDTA-treated Vacutainer tubes. Ficoll-Paque density-gradient centrifugation was used to isolate PBMCs, with at least 6 million obtained per sample. Trizol reagent was used to extract total RNA from PBMCs, with at least 5 micrograms per sample. Naive CD45RAhigh/CD27high T cell percentages were measured by flow cytometry on a PBMC aliquot from every donor. V is clipped by 5 bases and J by 7 bases, and the sequence between their germline boundaries is 18 bases long. Counted from cysteine to phenylalanine, this CDR3 has 14 amino acids. The only DNA kept is the CDR3, 42 bases in frame from the first base. CDR1 and CDR2 are read off the germline V gene (reference sequence) as SEHNR and FQNEAQ. This clonotype has a handful of counts. Its antigen has not been determined. No base qualities exist here, and no much larger clone lies one base off it.

The method was 5' RACE. Sequencing was carried out with an Illumina HiSeq 2500. The second PCR ran for roughly 7 to 12 cycles and used a J-beta primer mix along with a sample-barcoded 5' primer. A template-switch 5' adaptor carrying 12 random nucleotides introduced a unique molecular identifier onto each TCR beta cDNA molecule. Each sample yielded at least 3 million CDR3-containing paired-end reads. First-strand cDNA was synthesized from all RNA with the Mint cDNA synthesis kit, primed by a TRBC-specific oligonucleotide. Following uracil-DNA glycosylase treatment, a first 18-cycle PCR with universal primers M1SS and BC2_uni_R was performed on all cDNA. In the paper's pipeline: Each sample was normalized by randomly selecting 1 million high-quality reads, each carrying a distinct molecular identifier. Reads sharing molecular identifiers were discarded rather than binned into consensus sequences. CDR3 identification, clonotype clustering and error correction used MiTCR with a Q25 quality threshold and the strictest error-elimination algorithm. A nonparametric unseen species model using Euler transformation provided a lower-bound estimate of total TCR beta diversity. The public reads were run again by TCRdb, first through fastp at Q25 and then through MiXCR, and only productive beta chains were kept. Rows matching on CDR3 protein sequence are summarized as one entry with the most common DNA and genes. These V and J calls are TCRdb output, not the study's own analysis. This sample comprises 750,000 to 1,000,000 distinct CDR3 sequences, around 29% of them detected only once. The biggest ten clones account for 10% to 13% of the sample.

These same data were also listed under a study on T cells of mothers and their children. Taken from the second paper: The donors were nine systemically healthy Caucasian individuals, made up of three mothers and their six children. cDNA synthesis consumed the entire amount of extracted RNA, loaded at around 1.4 ug RNA in each 15 ul reaction. In the second PCR, the M1S primer introduced both the sample barcodes and 2-4 random nucleotides. More than 8 million TCR beta CDR3 reads were obtained from each mother, and roughly 3 million reads were obtained from each child. Thymic selection shapes the output of TCR recombination in a similar way in related and unrelated pairs, and inherited differences have a minor effect. Normalized repertoire overlap was always found to be slightly, but never significantly, higher in related mother-child pairs than in unrelated mother-child pairs. With a sensitivity of about 100 clones per million clonotypes, no persistent microchimeric T cell clones were detected. The study used deep NGS to compare TCR beta repertoires of mothers and children, seeking features distinguishing related mother-child pairs from unrelated individuals. On average, the children were approximately 12 +/- 4 years old, while the mothers were about 38 +/- 4 years old. After adapter ligation was performed with NEBNext reagents, the libraries were sequenced on an Illumina HiSeq 2000 with 100+100 nt paired-end reads. Mother and child libraries were prepared a month apart and sequenced in separate runs to prevent cross-contamination. For each donor, between 500,000 and 2,000,000 distinct TCR beta clonotypes were identified. Naive TCR beta clonotypes were estimated from low-frequency clonotypes matched to each donor's FACS-determined naive share, without sorting.

The clonotype comes from a woman in her 40s in good health. The source material was blood. The chain couples TRBV7-9 to TRBJ2-7, with the D call perhaps TRBD1 or TRBD2, as 5 bases match in each case. At the DNA level, the sequence is TGTGCCAGCAGCGCATGGGACCGGACTTGGGAGCAGTACTTC. Its coded protein is CASSAWDRTWEQYF.